Below, one T cell receptor (beta chain) is given with its context. Antigen unknown. The CDR3 runs 10 residues. V lost 10 bases, J lost 3 bases, and 7 bases lay in between. The V gene's germline CDR1 is WSHSY and CDR2 SAAADI. The sample belongs to a study of long-term antiretroviral therapy in people with HIV. Study overall: There is a gap of about a decade between the earliest samples and the later 2015 immediate-ART recommendation.

The study's findings and limits: Adherence to ART, viral resistance and therapy changes lacked any data. Blood was collected between the mid-2000s and the late 2010s, possibly under older ART regimens. With ART, diversity went up but was still lower than in transplant donor controls.

The immunoSEQ assay was v3.0, run at survey level. Using immunoSEQ multiplex PCR, the repertoire was profiled, and TCRdb retains in-frame clones only, with some absent. The sample holds about 30,000 clones, 80% seen once. The chain links TRBV10-2 to TRBJ2-7; D gene unclear. The sequenced sample was unsorted PBMCs, obtained 0.3 years after starting antiretroviral therapy. This TCR was recovered from a man in his forties or fifties with HIV. The CDR3 region is CATGYYEQYF. The CDR3, as DNA: TGCGCCACAGGATACTACGAGCAGTACTTC.